The 25 T cell receptor beta chains below all came from one sample that was sequenced in a study of OX40 agonist ivuxolimab in advanced cancers. Method: immunoSEQ multiplex PCR; TCRdb's copy keeps in-frame clones and lacks some. This sample has 53,000 or so clones, with just under 85% found just once. This sample comprised CD4+ or CD8+ T cells sorted from blood, obtained in a trial of the OX40 agonist ivuxolimab. Every receptor here comes from an adult with an advanced solid tumor such as melanoma, head and neck, liver or kidney cancer.

The V gene is TRBV7-9, the J gene TRBJ1-1; D is undetermined. Germline CDR1 is SEHNR and CDR2 is FQNEAQ (reference sequence). The CDR3 covers 11 residues. Trimming took off 5 bases at V and 7 bases at J, with 8 bases between the two ends. CDR3 DNA: TGTGCCAGCAGCCCTATCAATGAAGCTTTCTTT. Translation gives CASSPINEAFF.

This chain uses TRBV6-5 with TRBJ1-1, with D unclear. The V gene's germline CDR1 is MNHEY and CDR2 SVGAGI. The CDR3 runs to 14 residues. V lost 4 bases and J 1 base, leaving 10 bases between the germline ends. The CDR3 nucleotides are TGTGCCAGCAGTTCGGGGAGACCGAACACTGAAGCTTTCTTT. Protein product: CASSSGRPNTEAFF.

V is TRBV18 and J is TRBJ2-4; D may be TRBD1 or TRBD2 (5 bases each). Germline values: CDR1 KGHSH, CDR2 LQKENI. The V gene lost 1 base and the J gene lost 6 bases, with 22 bases spanning the gap. The CDR3 extends over 18 amino acids. The CDR3 here is CASSPLSGTVITGNIQYF. The CDR3, as DNA: TGTGCCAGCTCACCACTATCTGGGACGGTGATAACGGGAAACATTCAGTACTTC. Complete variable domain (other parts from reference TRBV18 and TRBJ2-4): NAGVMQNPRHLVRRRGQEARLRCSPMKGHSHVYWYRQLPEEGLKFMVYLQKENIIDESGMPKERFSAEFPKEGPSILRIQQVVRGDSAAYFCASSPLSGTVITGNIQYFGAGTRLSVL.

CDR3 in DNA: TGTGCTAGTGGTCTAAGACTAGCGGGGGAGTACACAGATACGCAGTATTTT. Encoded protein: CASGLRLAGEYTDTQYF. The V gene is TRBV12-5, the J gene TRBJ2-3, with 12 bases that match TRBD2. Germline V gene sequence: CDR1 LGHNT, CDR2 FRNRAP. This CDR3 comprises 17 residues. V lost 5 bases and J lost 2; bases outside the gene matches: 8.

J is TRBJ2-1 and V is TRBV2, with 9 nucleotides matching TRBD2. The CDR3 is 15 amino acids. Germline CDR1 reads SNHLY; CDR2 reads FYNNEI. V shed 6 bases and J 7 bases; nucleotides not matched to a gene: 10. Here the CDR3 reads CASRQNAGGHNEQFF. CDR3 nucleotides: TGTGCCAGCAGACAAAACGCGGGAGGGCATAATGAGCAGTTCTTC. The variable domain in full, with the rest retrieved from reference TRBV2 and TRBJ2-1, is EPEVTQTPSHQVTQMGQEVILRCVPISNHLYFYWYRQILGQKVEFLVSFYNNEISEKSEIFDDQFSVERPDGSNFTLKIRSTKLEDSAMYFCASRQNAGGHNEQFFGPGTRLTVL.

The rearrangement uses TRBV18 and TRBJ2-1; TRBD2 aligns across 10 bases. Trimming took 2 bases from V and 7 from J; bases not matched to a gene: 5. Germline V CDR1 and CDR2: KGHSH, LQKENI. The CDR3 consists of 15 residues. The CDR3 region has the DNA TGTGCCAGCTCACCATTAAGCGGGGGGGATAATGAGCAGTTCTTC. It encodes CASSPLSGGDNEQFF.

This clone was detected only once. The chain is built from TRBV15 and TRBJ2-5; D is uncertain. V was clipped by 0 bases and J by 2 bases, with 10 bases between them. This CDR3 has 15 amino acids. The germline V gene has CDR1 LNHNV and CDR2 YYDKDF (reference sequence). The CDR3 region has the DNA TGTGCCACCAGCAGAGATCAAGGCGTTCAAGAGACCCAGTACTTC. It codes for CATSRDQGVQETQYF.

This sequence joins TRBV5-6 and TRBJ1-3; D gene unclear. Germline CDR1 SGHDT, CDR2 YYEEEE. Deletions cut 0 bases from V and 0 bases from J, with 7 bases between. This CDR3 has 15 amino acids. CDR3 region: CASSLGRSSGNTIYF. As DNA, the CDR3 is TGTGCCAGCAGCTTGGGCAGAAGCTCTGGAAACACCATATATTTT.

This clone was seen more than once but under ten times. The gene calls are TRBV5-1 and TRBJ2-2; 8 bases are a match to TRBD1. CDR3 length: 16 residues. V was clipped by 1 base and J by 5 bases; unmatched bases: 7. Germline CDR1 SGHRS, CDR2 YFSETQ. The CDR3 protein is CASSLTRQGSTGELFF. CDR3 sequence (DNA): TGCGCCAGCAGCTTGACTCGACAGGGGAGTACCGGGGAGCTGTTTTTT. The variable domain in full, completed from reference TRBV5-1 and TRBJ2-2, reads KAGVTQTPRYLIKTRGQQVTLSCSPISGHRSVSWYQQTPGQGLQFLFEYFSETQRNKGNFPGRFSGRQFSNSRSEMNVSTLELGDSALYLCASSLTRQGSTGELFFGEGSRLTVL.

The chain joins TRBV5-6 to TRBJ2-3; D gene unclear. The germline V and J ends were trimmed by 7 bases and 0 bases, with 9 bases remaining between them. Germline V lookup: CDR1 SGHDT, CDR2 YYEEEE. There are 13 residues in the CDR3. CDR3: CASRYASTDTQYF. For the CDR3, the DNA is TGTGCCAGCCGTTATGCTAGCACAGATACGCAGTATTTT. Full variable domain (outside the CDR3, taken from reference TRBV5-6 and TRBJ2-3): DAGVTQSPTHLIKTRGQQVTLRCSPKSGHDTVSWYQQALGQGPQFIFQYYEEEERQRGNFPDRFSGHQFPNYSSELNVNALLLGDSALYLCASRYASTDTQYFGPGTRLTVL.

V is TRBV12-5 and J is TRBJ2-6, with TRBD1 matching 8 bases. J lost 0 bases, V lost 6 bases, and 10 bases had no gene match. This CDR3 has 18 residues. CDR1 LGHNT and CDR2 FRNRAP come from the germline V gene. CDR3 sequence: CASGGSTGANSGANVLTF. CDR3 nucleotide sequence: TGTGCTAGTGGAGGGTCGACAGGGGCGAACTCTGGGGCCAACGTCCTGACTTTC.

This chain connects TRBV11-3 to TRBJ1-4; possibly TRBD1 for D (6 bases). Germline V gene sequence: CDR1 SGHNT, CDR2 YENEEA. With 5 bases removed from V and 8 bases from J, the gap between germline ends came to 27 bases. There are 18 residues in the CDR3. The DNA for the CDR3 is TGTGCCAGCAGCCCCTTCTCAGGGGATCGAGAGGACACAGAAAAACTGTTTTTT. Amino acid sequence: CASSPFSGDREDTEKLFF.

The rearrangement joins TRBV14 to TRBJ2-3; 9 positions match TRBD2. The trim removed 5 bases at V and 0 bases at J, leaving 6 bases unmatched. Germline V gene sequence: CDR1 SGHDN, CDR2 FVKESK. The CDR3 runs to 16 residues. The CDR3 DNA reads TGTGCCAGCAGCACCCTAGCGGGAACTAGCACAGATACGCAGTATTTT. This gives the protein CASSTLAGTSTDTQYF. The whole variable domain, filled in from reference TRBV14 and TRBJ2-3, reads EAGVTQFPSHSVIEKGQTVTLRCDPISGHDNLYWYRRVMGKEIKFLLHFVKESKQDESGMPNNRFLAERTGGTYSTLKVQPAELEDSGVYFCASSTLAGTSTDTQYFGPGTRLTVL.

This chain joins TRBV9 and TRBJ2-1, with D unresolved. Trimming left V 3 bases short and J 12 bases short, with 13 bases between. Germline lookup yields CDR1 SGDLS and CDR2 YYNGEE. This CDR3 spans 12 amino acids. In DNA, the CDR3 is TGTGCCAGCAGCGACCGCCTAGGCCGGCAGTTCTTC. Protein: CASSDRLGRQFF. Variable domain in full (rest from reference TRBV9 and TRBJ2-1): DSGVTQTPKHLITATGQRVTLRCSPRSGDLSVYWYQQSLDQGLQFLIQYYNGEERAKGNILERFSAQQFPDLHSELNLSSLELGDSALYFCASSDRLGRQFFGPGTRLTVL.

The rearrangement links TRBV5-6 to TRBJ1-4, with 7 nucleotides matching TRBD1. This CDR3 is 15 amino acids long. CDR1 SGHDT and CDR2 YYEEEE come from the germline V gene. The V gene end was trimmed by 4 bases and the J gene end by 8 bases; junction bases not matched to a gene: 11. CDR3 loop: CASSPRQGRDEKLFF. The CDR3 DNA follows: TGTGCCAGCAGCCCCCGACAGGGTAGGGACGAAAAACTGTTTTTT. Combining the CDR3 with reference TRBV5-6 and TRBJ1-4 gives the whole variable domain DAGVTQSPTHLIKTRGQQVTLRCSPKSGHDTVSWYQQALGQGPQFIFQYYEEEERQRGNFPDRFSGHQFPNYSSELNVNALLLGDSALYLCASSPRQGRDEKLFFGSGTQLSVL.

This clone was recorded once. The rearrangement joins TRBV7-9 to TRBJ1-6, with D perhaps matching TRBD1 (6 bases). This CDR3 contains 17 residues. V lost 0 bases to trimming and J lost 8 bases, with 17 bases between them. CDR1 SEHNR and CDR2 FQNEAQ come from the germline V gene (reference sequence). CDR3 DNA: TGTGCCAGCAGCTTAGCAGGTTCAGGGGCGAGGGATTCACCCCTCCACTTT. The encoded protein is CASSLAGSGARDSPLHF.

The chain combines TRBV18 with TRBJ1-1; no definite D call. Germline V gene sequence: CDR1 KGHSH, CDR2 LQKENI. Between the trimmed V and J ends, which lost 4 bases and 3 bases, there was a span of 15 bases. The CDR3 loop spans 15 amino acids. CDR3 sequence: CASSQERVLYTEAFF. The CDR3 DNA reads TGTGCCAGCTCACAAGAGCGTGTACTTTACACTGAAGCTTTCTTT.

This sequence joins TRBV5-4 and TRBJ2-1, with 9 nucleotides matching TRBD2. Germline values: CDR1 SGHNT, CDR2 YYREEE (reference sequence). Trimming took 0 bases from V and 5 from J; bases not matched to a gene: 3. CDR3 length equals 15 residues. In DNA form, the CDR3 reads TGTGCCAGCAGCTTGGGGGGACTAGCCGACAATGAGCAGTTCTTC. Protein product: CASSLGGLADNEQFF.

The chain is built from TRBV7-9 and TRBJ2-7; D is undetermined. Germline V CDR1 and CDR2: SEHNR, FQNEAQ (reference sequence). The germline V and J ends were trimmed by 2 bases and 2 bases, with 4 bases remaining between them. The CDR3 has 12 residues. The CDR3 DNA sequence: TGTGCCAGCAGCTTAATACCCTACGAGCAGTACTTC. Amino acids: CASSLIPYEQYF.

The rearrangement links TRBV11-2 to TRBJ1-1; no clear D. There are 15 residues in the CDR3. V was shortened by 5 bases and J by 5 bases, with 18 bases between the two germline ends. CDR1 and CDR2 (germline): SGHAT, FQNNGV. The CDR3 loop reads CASSDRRGRRTEAFF. The CDR3 bases are TGTGCCAGCAGCGACCGGAGAGGGAGGAGAACTGAAGCTTTCTTT.

This clone was seen only a few times. The rearrangement uses TRBV5-6 and TRBJ2-7; D is possibly TRBD1 (6 bases). Trimming removed 4 bases from V and 1 base from J, with 12 bases in between. This CDR3 has 14 residues. CDR1 is SGHDT and CDR2 is YYEEEE in the germline V gene. DNA of the CDR3: TGTGCCAGCAGCCCCCGGACAGTTTCCTACGAGCAGTACTTC. Its protein is CASSPRTVSYEQYF.

This clone occurred a few times. This chain links TRBV4-1 with TRBJ2-3, with 9 positions matching TRBD2. The germline gives CDR1 MGHRA, CDR2 YSYEKL. V lost 1 base and J lost 1; bases outside the gene matches: 3. This CDR3 has 16 residues. The CDR3 DNA follows: TGCGCCAGCAGCCAAGGTGTAGCGGGGGGCACAGATACGCAGTATTTT. Amino acid sequence: CASSQGVAGGTDTQYF.

This clone occurred a few times. The chain recombines TRBV6-5 with TRBJ2-1; D unclear. The CDR3 is made up of 12 amino acids. Germline assignment: CDR1 MNHEY and CDR2 SVGAGI. Trimming removed 5 bases at V and 10 bases at J, with 12 bases between. The CDR3 here is CASSPGLREQFF. CDR3 sequence (DNA): TGTGCCAGCAGTCCGGGCCTGAGGGAGCAGTTCTTC.

The chain joins TRBV6-5 to TRBJ2-5; a possible D gene is TRBD2 (6 bases). CDR1 is MNHEY and CDR2 is SVGAGI in the germline V gene. CDR3 length: 14 residues. V was shortened by 0 bases and J by 5 bases, with 10 bases between the two germline ends. CDR3: CASSYSGGWETQYF. For the CDR3, the DNA is TGTGCCAGCAGTTACTCGGGGGGTTGGGAGACCCAGTACTTC.

This chain joins TRBV7-9 and TRBJ1-1, with D unresolved. Germline loops: CDR1 SEHNR, CDR2 FQNEAQ (reference sequence). The CDR3 sequence is 11 residues long. Trimming pared 1 base from V and 6 bases from J, leaving 3 bases between. The CDR3 coding sequence is TGTGCCAGCAGCTTAGAAGCTGAAGCTTTCTTT. Translating gives CASSLEAEAFF.